These 21 T cell receptor beta chains originate from one sample sequenced in a study of cytomegalovirus exposure and HLA in healthy donors. The PCR used 60 Vbeta and 13 Jbeta primers. The data were produced by immunoSEQ multiplex PCR, yet TCRdb's version contains in-frame clones alone and is incomplete. The table lists tens of thousands of clones, approximately 80% of them singletons. Sequencing was performed on PBMCs. Receptors were obtained from a woman between 45 and 65 years old in good health and CMV-seropositive.

In its sample, this clone was seen a few times. J is TRBJ1-1 and V is TRBV19; 8 nucleotides agree with TRBD1. The junction had 6 bases not matched to a gene; V was cut back by 6 bases and J by 0 bases. This CDR3 region has 15 residues. Germline CDR1 and CDR2: LNHDA and SQIVND (reference sequence). In DNA form, the CDR3 reads TGTGCCAGTAGCCTCCGGACAGGGATGAACACTGAAGCTTTCTTT. Residues: CASSLRTGMNTEAFF.

The J gene is TRBJ1-3, the V gene TRBV30; D gene unclear. The CDR3 contains 14 residues. V lost 2 bases and J 0 bases, leaving 8 bases between the germline ends. Germline CDR1 GTSNPN, CDR2 SVGIG (reference sequence). The CDR3 bases are TGTGCCTGGAGTCGAAGCTCCTCTGGAAACACCATATATTTT. This sequence encodes CAWSRSSSGNTIYF.

In this sample, this clone turned up a few times. The rearrangement joins TRBV2 to TRBJ1-1; D is perhaps TRBD1 (6 bases). The CDR3 is 16 amino acids. Per the germline V gene, CDR1 is SNHLY and CDR2 is FYNNEI. The germline V and J ends were trimmed by 3 bases and 4 bases, with 18 bases remaining between them. CDR3 nucleotide sequence: TGTGCCAGCAGTGAGGTCGGCCGGGTCAGGGGCACTGAAGCTTTCTTT. Translated: CASSEVGRVRGTEAFF.

This chain connects TRBV27 to TRBJ2-1, with a possible D match to TRBD2 (5 bases). V lost 4 bases and J 8 bases, leaving 21 bases between the germline ends. The CDR3 consists of 16 residues. Per germline, CDR1 MNHEY and CDR2 SMNVEV (reference sequence). The CDR3, as DNA: TGTGCCAGCAGTTATGCCCCCGGGCCCTCCGGGGATGAGCAGTTCTTC. Translated: CASSYAPGPSGDEQFF.

This sequence joins TRBV5-6 and TRBJ1-5; D is unclear. This CDR3 is built from 14 residues. The germline V and J ends were trimmed by 1 base and 7 bases, with 12 bases remaining between them. Germline CDR1 is SGHDT and CDR2 is YYEEEE. DNA of the CDR3: TGTGCCAGCAGCTTGAATGGGCCTGGCCAGCCCCAGCATTTT. It translates to CASSLNGPGQPQHF.

This clone has just one count. This chain joins TRBV15 and TRBJ1-5; D uncertain. The CDR3 is 12 amino acids. Per the germline V gene, CDR1 is LNHNV and CDR2 is YYDKDF (reference sequence). The germline V and J ends were trimmed by 5 bases and 1 base, with 3 bases remaining between them. As DNA, the CDR3 is TGTGCCACCAGCCGGAGCAATCAGCCCCAGCATTTT. Translated: CATSRSNQPQHF.

J is TRBJ1-1 and V is TRBV6-1; 7 bases agree with TRBD1. After removal of 3 bases from V and 3 bases from J, the junction contained 4 bases not matched to a gene. This CDR3 has 14 amino acids. Germline V gene sequence: CDR1 MNHNS, CDR2 SASEGT. In DNA form, the CDR3 reads TGTGCCAGCAGTGATGGACAGGAGCACACTGAAGCTTTCTTT. Translated: CASSDGQEHTEAFF.

This clone was recorded a few times. The chain recombines TRBV25-1 with TRBJ2-3; 7 bases fit TRBD1. Per germline, CDR1 MGHDK and CDR2 SYGVNS. The CDR3 totals 15 residues. V shed 6 bases and J 2 bases; nucleotides not matched to a gene: 8. The CDR3 DNA sequence: TGTGCCAGCAGCGTGGGGACAGCTTACACAGATACGCAGTATTTT. This gives the protein CASSVGTAYTDTQYF.

V usage is TRBV6-1 and J usage is TRBJ1-2; D possibly corresponds to TRBD1 (6 bases). Germline-derived CDR1 and CDR2 are MNHNS and SASEGT. Trimming left V 4 bases short and J 4 bases short, with 13 bases between. The CDR3 has 14 residues. CDR3 protein: CASSVRGFSYGYTF. In nucleotides, the CDR3 is TGTGCCAGCAGTGTCAGGGGTTTTAGCTATGGCTACACCTTC.

The chain employs TRBV5-4 and TRBJ2-3; D is unclear. Germline V gene lookup returns CDR1 SGHNT and CDR2 YYREEE (reference sequence). The CDR3 sequence is 14 residues long. Trimming left V 3 bases short and J 3 bases short, with 11 bases between. CDR3 DNA: TGTGCCAGCAGCTCAAGTAGTAAAACAGATACGCAGTATTTT. Amino acid sequence: CASSSSSKTDTQYF.

A remark on this clone: Different DNA sequences within this sample yield the same CDR3. The V gene is TRBV5-6, the J gene TRBJ2-7; the match to TRBD1 covers 8 bases. Germline V gene sequence: CDR1 SGHDT, CDR2 YYEEEE. V shed 0 bases, J shed 1 base, and the junction held 0 bases outside the gene matches. The CDR3 length is 14 residues. CDR3 sequence reads: CASSLGQGSYEQYV. The CDR3 DNA reads as TGTGCCAGCAGCTTGGGACAGGGGTCCTACGAGCAGTACGTC.

A note on this clone: An end of the junction differs from the germline gene, which may be a read error. CDR3 region: CASTLGQRESTDTQYF. The CDR3 bases are TGCGCCAGCACCTTGGGTCAGCGGGAGAGCACAGATACGCAGTATTTT. The gene calls are TRBV5-1 and TRBJ2-3; 8 bases match TRBD2. The CDR3 consists of 16 residues. Germline CDR1 reads SGHRS; CDR2 reads YFSETQ.

V gene TRBV29-1 combines with J gene TRBJ2-1; 11 bases line up with TRBD2. Trimming cost V 7 bases and J 7 bases; bases outside gene matches: 12. The CDR3 is 15 amino acids. Germline V gives CDR1 SQVTM, CDR2 ANQGSEA. CDR3: CSAASIAGGPNEQFF. The CDR3, as DNA: TGCAGCGCCGCTTCCATAGCGGGAGGGCCTAATGAGCAGTTCTTC.

V usage is TRBV9 and J usage is TRBJ2-1, with 8 positions matching TRBD2. The CDR3 sequence is 14 residues long. CDR1 SGDLS and CDR2 YYNGEE come from the germline V gene. Losses at the gene ends were 0 bases for V and 6 bases for J; bases not matched to a gene: 2. Here the CDR3 reads CASSVAGGSNEQFF. The CDR3 coding sequence is TGTGCCAGCAGCGTAGCGGGAGGGTCCAATGAGCAGTTCTTC.

This rearrangement joins TRBV6-6 to TRBJ2-4; D is perhaps TRBD2 (6 bases). V lost 7 bases, J lost 3 bases, and 16 bases lay in between. The CDR3 length is 15 residues. Germline loops: CDR1 MNHNY, CDR2 SVGAGI (reference sequence). The CDR3 reads CASNSPGESKNIQYF. The CDR3 nucleotides are TGTGCCAGCAATTCGCCGGGGGAAAGCAAAAACATTCAGTACTTC.

The table lists this clone with a count of one. The genes are TRBV2 and TRBJ1-1; D is possibly TRBD1 (5 bases). Germline V gene sequence: CDR1 SNHLY, CDR2 FYNNEI. The CDR3 spans 12 residues. V lost 7 bases to trimming and J lost 3 bases, with 9 bases between them. CDR3 coding DNA: TGTGCCAGCACTCTAGGGGACACTGAAGCTTTCTTT. It yields the protein CASTLGDTEAFF. The variable domain in full, completed from reference TRBV2 and TRBJ1-1, reads EPEVTQTPSHQVTQMGQEVILRCVPISNHLYFYWYRQILGQKVEFLVSFYNNEISEKSEIFDDQFSVERPDGSNFTLKIRSTKLEDSAMYFCASTLGDTEAFFGQGTRLTVV.

This clone has just a few counts. The chain has TRBV10-3 and TRBJ2-5, with 10 bases identical to TRBD2. V trimming: 4 bases; J trimming: 2 bases; junction bases outside the gene matches: 4. This CDR3 comprises 15 residues. CDR1 and CDR2 from the germline V gene are ENHRY and SYGVKD. The CDR3 DNA is TGTGCCATCAGTGTGAGCGGGGGGGTTCAAGAGACCCAGTACTTC. This translates into CAISVSGGVQETQYF.

The J gene is TRBJ2-1, the V gene TRBV12-5; TRBD2 matches 7 bases. The ends lost 5 bases at V and 5 bases at J; junction bases unmatched: 9. Per the germline V gene, CDR1 is LGHNT and CDR2 is FRNRAP. This CDR3 is 15 amino acids long. This CDR3 is CASGPSGLGNNEQFF. CDR3 nucleotides: TGTGCTAGTGGTCCTAGCGGCCTGGGGAACAATGAGCAGTTCTTC.

V and J are TRBV29-1 and TRBJ2-3, with 11 bases matching TRBD2. V was pared by 7 bases and J by 0 bases, with 9 bases of the junction left unmatched. The germline CDR1 and CDR2 sequences are SQVTM and ANQGSEA. The CDR3 is 16 amino acids. The CDR3 coding sequence is TGCAGCGGGGGACTAGCGGAAAGATCTAGCACAGATACGCAGTATTTT. Translating it yields CSGGLAERSSTDTQYF.

The CDR3 coding sequence is TGTGCCACCGGACAGGGGGCCTACGAGCAGTACTTC. Translated, it gives CATGQGAYEQYF. The genes are TRBV19 and TRBJ2-7, with 10 nucleotides matching TRBD1. V shed 10 bases, J shed 2 bases, and the junction held 2 bases outside the gene matches. The CDR3 contains 12 residues. Per germline, CDR1 LNHDA and CDR2 SQIVND (reference sequence).

The sample holds a few counts of this clone. Other DNA variants within this sample encode the same CDR3. The chain has TRBV19 and TRBJ1-1, with TRBD1 matching 9 bases. The length of the CDR3 is 14 residues. Germline trimming cut 5 bases from V and 5 bases from J; bases unmatched to any gene: 6. Per the germline V gene, CDR1 is LNHDA and CDR2 is SQIVND (reference sequence). As DNA, the CDR3 is TGTGCCAGTAGTCCGGGACAGGGATGGACTGAAGCTTTCTTT. Translation gives CASSPGQGWTEAFF.